The clone carrying this TCR beta chain has just a few counts. What it binds is unknown. Indicated time point: patch test 2, 6 weeks after DPC sensitization. Treatment given: therapeutic diphenylcyclopropenone sensitization with weekly scalp DPC. Total RNA was isolated from unfractionated whole blood. The data originate from a study of human T cells and chemical hapten exposure. Study-level results: In the PT1 data, expanded TCR counts showed a positive correlation with patch test score. The study found that DPC sensitization did not change TCRs above 1 in 1000 frequency.

In germline, CDR1 is SEHNR, CDR2 FQNEAQ (reference sequence). With 10 bases clipped from V and 4 bases from J, the junction kept 8 bases outside the gene matches. The CDR3 is 14 amino acids. One entry per CDR3 protein results from TCRdb running MiXCR on the RACE reads. The table has over 70,000 distinct CDR3 sequences, about 8% seen once. This sequence joins TRBV7-9 and TRBJ2-7; 12 bases are a match to TRBD2. This specimen consisted of whole blood, obtained in connection with sensitization to the hapten diphenylcyclopropenone (DPC). This TCR came from a woman in her forties or fifties with alopecia areata. Some clones in this sample may be carry-over from other donors' samples. This CDR3 is CATLTGTSGYEQYF. CDR3 bases: TGTGCCACCCTGACCGGGACTAGCGGGTACGAGCAGTACTTC.